This T cell receptor beta chain was profiled in a study of blood T cells in healthy people across ages. About the study: Capture by template switching was about one barcoded beta molecule per two T cells.

Study-wide findings and caveats: Long-lived donors had more naive CD4+ cells and higher diversity than aged donors.

To note about this clonotype: Its antigen is not known.

V shed 2 bases and J 3 bases; nucleotides not matched to a gene: 10. Germline lookup yields CDR1 MGHRA and CDR2 YSYEKL. The CDR3 contains 17 residues. The second PCR ran roughly 6 to 12 cycles with a sample-barcoded 5' primer and J-beta primers. TCRdb recomputed calls from the 5' RACE reads with MiXCR, one row per CDR3 protein. The sample includes around 1.5 million distinct CDR3 sequences, about 35% of them seen just once. The individuals who served as donors were healthy Caucasians living in Russia, aged roughly 6 to 100. Sequencing input: blood. The chain recombines TRBV4-1 with TRBJ2-5, with 9 bases matching TRBD1. The receptor was derived from a woman aged 25 to 39 in good health. The CDR3 DNA reads as TGCGCCAGCAGCCAACCCGGGACAGGGACCTTTGAAGAGACCCAGTACTTC. It is translated as CASSQPGTGTFEETQYF.